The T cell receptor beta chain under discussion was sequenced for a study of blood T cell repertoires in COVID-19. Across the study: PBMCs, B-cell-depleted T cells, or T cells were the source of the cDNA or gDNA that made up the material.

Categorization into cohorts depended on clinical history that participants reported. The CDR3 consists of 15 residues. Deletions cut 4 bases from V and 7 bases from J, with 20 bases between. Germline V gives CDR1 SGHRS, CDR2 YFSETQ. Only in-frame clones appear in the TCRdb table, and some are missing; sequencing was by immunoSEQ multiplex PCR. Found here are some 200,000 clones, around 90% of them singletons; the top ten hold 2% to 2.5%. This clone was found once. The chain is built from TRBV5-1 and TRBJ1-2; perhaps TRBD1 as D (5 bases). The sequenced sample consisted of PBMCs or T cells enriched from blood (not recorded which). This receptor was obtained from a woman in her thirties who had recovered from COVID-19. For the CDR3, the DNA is TGCGCCAGCAGCATCGCCGGGACCGCGGGAGGTGGCTACACCTTC. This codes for CASSIAGTAGGGYTF. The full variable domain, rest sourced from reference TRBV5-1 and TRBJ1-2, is KAGVTQTPRYLIKTRGQQVTLSCSPISGHRSVSWYQQTPGQGLQFLFEYFSETQRNKGNFPGRFSGRQFSNSRSEMNVSTLELGDSALYLCASSIAGTAGGGYTFGSGTRLTVV.